This T cell receptor (beta chain) originates from a study of identical twins. The study, taken as a whole, reports: Conclusions came from cross-sectional statistical analysis, not from following the same donors.

This clonotype turned up a few times. What it binds is not known. TCRdb recomputed calls from the 5' RACE reads with MiXCR, one row per CDR3 protein. The sample includes some 190,000 distinct CDR3 sequences, 15% of them seen just once. The same sample was also studied in work on T cells expressing NK-cell markers. This second study says: Sorting was limited to alpha-beta TCR-expressing T cells with an anti-gamma-delta TCR antibody in several experiments.

The sequenced sample consisted of CD8+ T cells sorted from blood. The TCR originated in a woman aged 18-29 years in good health.

This CDR3 is CASSPLQGQSTEAFF. The CDR3 DNA reads TGCGCCAGCAGCCCCCTACAGGGGCAGAGCACTGAAGCTTTCTTT. The rearrangement joins TRBV5-1 to TRBJ1-1, with TRBD1 matching 7 bases. CDR3 length equals 15 residues. After removal of 4 bases from V and 4 bases from J, the junction contained 10 bases not matched to a gene. The germline gives CDR1 SGHRS, CDR2 YFSETQ.